This TCR beta chain was identified during a study of cytomegalovirus exposure and HLA in healthy donors. Assay: immunoSEQ multiplex PCR; the TCRdb copy retains only in-frame clones and omits some. The sample lists over 130,000 clones; more than 75% were seen once. The CDR3 is made up of 16 amino acids. CDR1 is SGHRS and CDR2 is YFSETQ in the germline V gene. V was pared by 4 bases and J by 0 bases, with 13 bases between. The rearrangement links TRBV5-1 to TRBJ2-2; possibly TRBD2 for D (5 bases). This clonotype was sampled from a man younger than 35 in good health and CMV-seropositive. Input material: PBMCs. DNA of the CDR3: TGCGCCAGCAGCCTCGTCCGGAGGCCGAACACCGGGGAGCTGTTTTTT. Amino acid sequence: CASSLVRRPNTGELFF. Variable domain in full (rest from reference TRBV5-1 and TRBJ2-2): KAGVTQTPRYLIKTRGQQVTLSCSPISGHRSVSWYQQTPGQGLQFLFEYFSETQRNKGNFPGRFSGRQFSNSRSEMNVSTLELGDSALYLCASSLVRRPNTGELFFGEGSRLTVL.